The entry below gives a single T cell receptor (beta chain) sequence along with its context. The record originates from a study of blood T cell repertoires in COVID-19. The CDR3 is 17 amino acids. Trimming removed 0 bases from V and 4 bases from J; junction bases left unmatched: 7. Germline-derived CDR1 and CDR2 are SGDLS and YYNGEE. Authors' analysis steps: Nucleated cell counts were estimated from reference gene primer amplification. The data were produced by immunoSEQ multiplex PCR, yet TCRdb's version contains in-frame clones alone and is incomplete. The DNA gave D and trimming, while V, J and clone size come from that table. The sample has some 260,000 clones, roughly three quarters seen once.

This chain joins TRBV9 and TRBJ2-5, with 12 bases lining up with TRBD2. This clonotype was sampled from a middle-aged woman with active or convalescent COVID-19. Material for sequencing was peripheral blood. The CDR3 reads CASSVDPSGGARETQYF. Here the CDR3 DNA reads TGTGCCAGCAGCGTAGACCCTAGCGGGGGGGCGCGAGAGACCCAGTACTTC.